These 30 T cell receptor beta chains were sequenced from one sample in a study of response to subunit inactivated influenza vaccine. TCRdb fed the RT-PCR reads into MiXCR, producing one record per CDR3 protein. The sample includes about 540,000 distinct CDR3 sequences, less than 15% of them seen just once. The sequenced sample was PBMCs from blood, obtained less than 13 days after vaccination. These receptors came from a man aged 50 or older who received an inactivated influenza vaccine.

The V gene is TRBV11-2, the J gene TRBJ2-7; maybe TRBD2 (5 bases). This CDR3 is 14 amino acids long. The germline V gene has CDR1 SGHAT and CDR2 FQNNGV. V dropped 2 bases and J dropped 3 bases, with 11 bases sitting between them. Here the CDR3 DNA reads TGTGCCAGCAGCTTATGGTCCGGGGTCTACGAGCAGTACTTC. It translates to CASSLWSGVYEQYF.

This clonotype was detected many times. The chain has TRBV7-2 and TRBJ1-4, with 9 bases that match TRBD1. This CDR3 comprises 13 residues. Germline loops: CDR1 SGHTA, CDR2 FQGNSA. The trim removed 5 bases at V and 8 bases at J, leaving 3 bases unmatched. In DNA form, the CDR3 reads TGTGCCAGCAGCCCCGGACAGGGGGAAAAACTGTTTTTT. Translated, it gives CASSPGQGEKLFF. Based on the CDR3 plus reference TRBV7-2 and TRBJ1-4, the full variable domain is GAGVSQSPSNKVTEKGKDVELRCDPISGHTALYWYRQSLGQGLEFLIYFQGNSAPDKSGLPSDRFSAERTGGSVSTLTIQRTQQEDSAVYLCASSPGQGEKLFFGSGTQLSVL.

The chain joins TRBV6-6 to TRBJ1-1; D gene ambiguous. Germline CDR1 reads MNHNY; CDR2 reads SVGAGI (reference sequence). The CDR3 runs 12 residues. V lost 6 bases to trimming and J lost 1 base, with 6 bases between them. CDR3 in amino acids: CASRRENTEAFF. DNA of the CDR3: TGTGCCAGCAGACGGGAGAACACTGAAGCTTTCTTT.

There are a few counts of this clonotype. The genes are TRBV3-1 and TRBJ2-5; D gene ambiguous. This CDR3 spans 16 amino acids. Trimming took 0 bases from V and 5 from J, leaving 16 bases between them. CDR1 is LGHDT and CDR2 is YNNKEL in the germline V gene (reference sequence). CDR3 loop: CASSQDLWDIGETQYF. The CDR3 DNA sequence: TGTGCCAGCAGCCAAGATCTATGGGATATAGGCGAGACCCAGTACTTC.

This clonotype was seen only a few times. This chain joins TRBV7-9 and TRBJ2-3; D ambiguous. V lost 0 bases to trimming and J lost 2 bases, with 12 bases between them. The CDR3 extends over 16 amino acids. Germline V gene sequence: CDR1 SEHNR, CDR2 FQNEAQ (reference sequence). CDR3 nucleotides: TGTGCCAGCAGCTTAGCCGGCAGGACCTTCACAGATACGCAGTATTTT. As protein: CASSLAGRTFTDTQYF.

The J gene is TRBJ2-1, the V gene TRBV5-1; 8 nucleotides align to TRBD2. V gave up 4 bases and J gave up 6 bases; unmatched junction bases: 6. CDR3 length equals 14 residues. Germline loops: CDR1 SGHRS, CDR2 YFSETQ. CDR3 sequence: CASSPSGGGNEQFF. The CDR3 DNA follows: TGCGCCAGCAGCCCCTCGGGAGGGGGCAATGAGCAGTTCTTC.

This clonotype has ten or more counts. The chain uses TRBV29-1 and TRBJ2-7; possible D gene TRBD2, 6 bases. Trimming shortened V by 8 bases and J by 4 bases, and 12 bases separated the two germline ends. The CDR3 has 11 amino acids. Germline V gene data show CDR1 as SQVTM and CDR2 as ANQGSEA. This CDR3 reads CSTWEAYEQYF. CDR3 nucleotide sequence: TGCAGCACCTGGGAGGCGTACGAGCAGTACTTC.

The chain couples TRBV29-1 to TRBJ1-2; 8 bases match TRBD1. V was clipped by 4 bases and J by 3 bases; unmatched bases: 4. CDR1 and CDR2 (germline): SQVTM, ANQGSEA. The CDR3 covers 13 residues. CDR3 bases: TGCAGCGTTGGACAGGGGCAAGACTATGGCTACACCTTC. Translated, it gives CSVGQGQDYGYTF.

This clonotype was found a few times. This chain uses TRBV4-3 with TRBJ2-1; 9 bases match TRBD1. After removal of 1 base from V and 8 bases from J, the junction contained 9 bases not matched to a gene. This CDR3 region has 16 residues. Germline loops: CDR1 LGHNA, CDR2 YSLEER. CDR3: CASSQGWGQGDYEQFF. The DNA for the CDR3 is TGCGCCAGCAGCCAAGGATGGGGACAGGGAGACTATGAGCAGTTCTTC.

The CDR3 DNA reads as TGTGCCAGCAGCTTGGTAGCGGGGGTCACAGATACGCAGTATTTT. This codes for CASSLVAGVTDTQYF. This chain connects TRBV5-6 to TRBJ2-3, with TRBD2 matching over 9 bases. The CDR3 is made up of 15 amino acids. Germline trimming cut 0 bases from V and 2 bases from J; bases unmatched to any gene: 1. The germline V gene encodes CDR1 SGHDT and CDR2 YYEEEE.

The chain uses TRBV3-1 and TRBJ2-5, with 7 bases matching TRBD1. Trimming took 1 base from V and 7 from J; bases not matched to a gene: 6. The CDR3 runs 14 residues. Germline V lookup: CDR1 LGHDT, CDR2 YNNKEL (reference sequence). The CDR3 spells CASSQGTGEATQYF. Here the CDR3 DNA reads TGTGCCAGCAGCCAAGGGACAGGAGAAGCGACCCAGTACTTC.

This clonotype was counted a few times. The genes are TRBV2 and TRBJ2-7; TRBD1 is a possible D gene (6 bases). The CDR3 covers 14 residues. Germline CDR1 and CDR2: SNHLY and FYNNEI. The V gene lost 8 bases and the J gene lost 4 bases, with 18 bases spanning the gap. CDR3 amino acids: CASHRATSGYEQYF. CDR3 in DNA: TGTGCCAGCCACAGGGCCACCTCGGGTTACGAGCAGTACTTC.

This clonotype has only a few counts. The chain couples TRBV5-1 to TRBJ2-2; 8 bases line up with TRBD1. After removal of 3 bases from V and 3 bases from J, the junction contained 7 bases not matched to a gene. CDR3 length equals 16 residues. CDR1 and CDR2 (germline): SGHRS, YFSETQ. The CDR3 protein is CASSSGRGRDTGELFF. In nucleotides, the CDR3 is TGCGCCAGCAGCTCGGGCAGGGGGCGAGACACCGGGGAGCTGTTTTTT.

This clonotype has ten or more counts. The chain links TRBV5-1 to TRBJ1-2, with TRBD1 matching 10 bases. Germline values: CDR1 SGHRS, CDR2 YFSETQ. The CDR3 sequence is 14 residues long. J gave up 7 bases and V 0 bases, and 3 bases lay outside the gene matches. The CDR3 DNA follows: TGCGCCAGCAGCTTGGGGGACAGGGGCTCTGGCTACACCTTC. Residues: CASSLGDRGSGYTF.

The genes are TRBV7-2 and TRBJ2-3; D unresolved. The CDR3 sequence is 13 residues long. V lost 2 bases and J lost 5, with 8 bases in between. Germline CDR1 and CDR2: SGHTA and FQGNSA. The CDR3 DNA sequence: TGTGCCAGCAGCTTAAGAGAAATAGATACGCAGTATTTT. Its protein is CASSLREIDTQYF.

The chain is built from TRBV7-3 and TRBJ2-5; TRBD2 agrees at 10 bases. The CDR3 consists of 18 residues. With V trimmed by 7 bases and J by 5 bases, 19 bases remained unmatched. Germline V gene lookup returns CDR1 SGHTA and CDR2 FQGTGA. The CDR3 sequence: CASTKDEASGRWTETQYF. In nucleotides, the CDR3 is TGTGCCAGCACTAAAGATGAGGCTAGCGGGAGATGGACGGAGACCCAGTACTTC.

The rearrangement joins TRBV3-1 to TRBJ2-7; no firm D call. CDR1 is LGHDT and CDR2 is YNNKEL in the germline V gene (reference sequence). The V gene lost 0 bases and the J gene lost 5 bases, with 8 bases spanning the gap. The length of the CDR3 is 13 residues. The DNA for the CDR3 is TGTGCCAGCAGCCAAGATCGTCAGAACGAGCAGTACTTC. Its protein is CASSQDRQNEQYF.

The table lists this clonotype with a few counts. V is TRBV15 and J is TRBJ1-1; 9 bases are shared with TRBD1. Unmatched junction bases numbered 6, after V lost 5 bases and J lost 5 bases. The germline CDR1 and CDR2 sequences are LNHNV and YYDKDF (reference sequence). This CDR3 spans 14 amino acids. DNA of the CDR3: TGTGCCACCAGCCCTGGGACAGGGCGGACTGAAGCTTTCTTT. This gives the protein CATSPGTGRTEAFF.

Only a few counts were recorded for this clonotype. The chain joins TRBV11-2 to TRBJ2-7; weak D call: TRBD2 (6 bases). The germline V and J ends were trimmed by 2 bases and 6 bases, with 14 bases remaining between them. From germline, CDR1 is SGHAT and CDR2 FQNNGV. The CDR3 has 14 residues. This CDR3 is CASSLIRVGGEQYF. The CDR3 nucleotides read TGTGCCAGCAGCTTAATTAGGGTCGGGGGCGAGCAGTACTTC.

This clonotype was detected many times. The genes are TRBV19 and TRBJ1-1, with 8 bases lining up with TRBD1. V was clipped by 3 bases and J by 3 bases; unmatched bases: 6. Looked up from germline, CDR1 is LNHDA and CDR2 is SQIVND (reference sequence). This CDR3 comprises 15 residues. The CDR3 loop reads CASSMPGQAYTEAFF. In nucleotides, the CDR3 is TGTGCCAGTAGTATGCCGGGACAGGCGTACACTGAAGCTTTCTTT.

This clonotype occurred many times. The V call is TRBV29-1, the J call TRBJ1-1; no clear D gene. CDR1 SQVTM and CDR2 ANQGSEA come from the germline V gene. V was cut by 3 bases and J by 7 bases, with 15 bases left in between. The CDR3 totals 13 residues. CDR3 sequence reads: CSVDSSRQDEAFF. DNA of the CDR3: TGCAGCGTTGATAGCTCGCGGCAGGATGAAGCTTTCTTT.

This clonotype appeared a few times. V and J are TRBV15 and TRBJ2-3; 8 nucleotides line up with TRBD2. Germline lookup yields CDR1 LNHNV and CDR2 YYDKDF (reference sequence). CDR3 length: 17 amino acids. V shed 0 bases, J shed 6 bases, and the junction held 11 bases outside the gene matches. DNA of the CDR3: TGTGCCACCAGCAGAGATTTGACCGGGGGGGGCGAGGATACGCAGTATTTT. Residues: CATSRDLTGGGEDTQYF.

This clonotype has just a few counts. The chain links TRBV7-2 to TRBJ1-6, with 11 bases matching TRBD1. The J segment lost 9 bases and the V segment lost 3 bases, leaving 4 bases of the junction unmatched. The length of the CDR3 is 15 residues. Looked up from germline, CDR1 is SGHTA and CDR2 is FQGNSA. CDR3 in DNA: TGTGCCAGCAGCTTCCGGACAGGGGGCTTTTCACCCCTCCACTTT. Encoded protein: CASSFRTGGFSPLHF.

This clonotype was counted a few times. The CDR3 nucleotides are TGTGCCAGCTCACCACGTCAGGGGGGGAGGTTGACGCAGTATTTT. It yields the protein CASSPRQGGRLTQYF. The chain joins TRBV18 to TRBJ2-3; D may match TRBD1 or TRBD2 (7 bases each). Germline CDR1 is KGHSH and CDR2 is LQKENI. V lost 1 base, J lost 9 bases, and 17 bases lay in between. The CDR3 has 15 residues.

This clonotype has a handful of counts. V usage is TRBV5-1 and J usage is TRBJ2-1, with 13 bases aligning to TRBD2. Trimming cost V 2 bases and J 6 bases; bases outside gene matches: 8. Germline V gene data show CDR1 as SGHRS and CDR2 as YFSETQ. This CDR3 contains 17 residues. The CDR3 loop is CASSFYSTSGRANEQFF. CDR3 nucleotide sequence: TGCGCCAGCAGCTTTTACTCTACTAGCGGGAGGGCCAATGAGCAGTTCTTC.

This clonotype was recorded many times. This rearrangement joins TRBV10-3 to TRBJ2-6; TRBD1 matches 7 bases. Germline assignment: CDR1 ENHRY and CDR2 SYGVKD. The CDR3 has 18 amino acids. Trimming removed 5 bases from V and 2 bases from J; junction bases left unmatched: 12. The CDR3 reads CAISSGQPTVAGANVLTF. DNA for the CDR3: TGTGCCATCAGTTCGGGACAGCCAACGGTGGCTGGGGCCAACGTCCTGACTTTC.

This clonotype was found a few times. V and J are TRBV9 and TRBJ1-1; 8 bases match TRBD1. Germline trimming cut 0 bases from V and 5 bases from J; bases unmatched to any gene: 3. CDR1 and CDR2 from the germline V gene are SGDLS and YYNGEE. The CDR3 length is 14 residues. The CDR3 spells CASSVGTGRTEAFF. CDR3 nucleotide sequence: TGTGCCAGCAGCGTAGGGACAGGGCGAACTGAAGCTTTCTTT.

The J gene is TRBJ2-2, the V gene TRBV20-1; 11 nucleotides align to TRBD2. CDR1 is DFQATT, CDR2 SNEGSKA, per germline (reference sequence). The length of the CDR3 is 17 residues. The trim removed 1 base at V and 1 base at J, leaving 5 bases unmatched. The CDR3 coding sequence is TGCAGTGCTAGAGGGGGACTAGCGGAGGTGAACACCGGGGAGCTGTTTTTT. This encodes CSARGGLAEVNTGELFF.

Note on this clonotype: It may be a read error: a sequence one base away is much more abundant. This rearrangement joins TRBV5-1 to TRBJ1-6, with a possible D match to TRBD1 (5 bases). From germline, CDR1 is SGHRS and CDR2 YFSETQ. Trimming stripped 2 bases from V and 8 bases from J, with 8 bases between. This CDR3 has 13 residues. CDR3 nucleotide sequence: TGCGCCAGCAGCTTTCCGGGGGATTCACCCCTCCACTTT. This gives the protein CASSFPGDSPLHF.

This sequence joins TRBV20-1 and TRBJ2-5, with TRBD2 identical over 7 bases. V lost 0 bases and J lost 4; bases outside the gene matches: 5. The CDR3 runs to 14 residues. Germline V CDR1 and CDR2: DFQATT, SNEGSKA (reference sequence). The CDR3 DNA reads TGCAGTGCTAGAGATCAGGGAGGGCGAGAGACCCAGTACTTC. It yields the protein CSARDQGGRETQYF.